The next 5 T cell receptor beta chains were all read from a single sample in a study of breast tumors, draining lymph nodes, adjacent tissues. TCRdb analysed the multiplex PCR reads with MiXCR anew, one entry per CDR3 protein. The repertoire consists of 200,000 or so distinct CDR3 sequences, with 30% to 40% occurring once and the leading ten covering 4% to 5.5%. Samples came from axillary lymph nodes draining the breast cancer. Material: axillary lymph node tissue. These receptors all come from a female donor with breast cancer. Some clones in this sample may be carry-over from other donors' samples.

This clonotype has a count of ten or more. The rearrangement joins TRBV20-1 to TRBJ2-5, with TRBD1 matching 7 bases. There are 14 residues in the CDR3. V shed 0 bases and J 5 bases; nucleotides not matched to a gene: 6. CDR1 is DFQATT and CDR2 is SNEGSKA in the germline V gene (reference sequence). CDR3 residues: CSARDYRGGETQYF. CDR3 sequence (DNA): TGCAGTGCTAGAGACTACAGGGGCGGCGAGACCCAGTACTTC.

This clonotype was detected ten times or more. The V and J genes are TRBV20-1 and TRBJ2-3, with D unresolved. This CDR3 comprises 12 residues. The V gene's germline CDR1 is DFQATT and CDR2 SNEGSKA (reference sequence). Trimming shortened V by 3 bases and J by 1 base, and 5 bases separated the two germline ends. DNA of the CDR3: TGCAGTGCTAGGGGCGGCACAGATACGCAGTATTTT. This codes for CSARGGTDTQYF.

This clonotype was detected a few times. The genes are TRBV27 and TRBJ2-5; D is uncertain. Germline V gene lookup returns CDR1 MNHEY and CDR2 SMNVEV (reference sequence). The CDR3 is made up of 13 amino acids. V was cut by 4 bases and J by 2 bases, with 8 bases left in between. CDR3 region: CASSYTRQETQYF. CDR3 DNA sequence: TGTGCCAGCAGTTATACCAGGCAAGAGACCCAGTACTTC.

The chain carries TRBV12-3 or TRBV12-4 and TRBJ2-5, with D possibly called TRBD1 or TRBD2 (7 bases each). This CDR3 is built from 13 residues. V was cut by 8 bases and J by 3 bases, with 13 bases left in between. The CDR3 DNA reads as TGTGCCAGCGAAGCGGGACAGAAAGAGACCCAGTACTTC. This encodes CASEAGQKETQYF.

The table lists this clonotype with a few counts. A much bigger clone sits one base away, suggesting this may be a read error. The CDR3 carries no conserved terminal phenylalanine or tryptophan, so it likely arises from a read error. The chain links TRBV14 to TRBJ2-7; D is unresolved. V lost 3 bases to trimming and J lost 6 bases, with 12 bases between them. The CDR3 covers 13 residues. The germline CDR1 and CDR2 sequences are SGHDN and FVKESK. CDR3 in DNA: TGTGCCAGCAGCCAGGCAATTTGGGGCGAGCAGTACTCC. This translates into CASSQAIWGEQYS.